This entry lists 20 T cell receptor beta chains sequenced from one sample in a study of T cells in Graves' hyperthyroidism and ophthalmopathy. The source material, RNA transcripts, was used to amplify TCR beta CDR3 regions. HTBI primers drove first-round RT-PCR of the TCR CDR3. Using its own MiXCR run on the multiplex PCR reads, TCRdb lists one record per CDR3 protein. The sample consists of approximately 530,000 distinct CDR3 sequences, just under 20% of them appearing once. Sequenced: blood. These receptor sequences come from a man in his forties with Graves' ophthalmopathy.

This clonotype was found a few times. V usage is TRBV20-1 and J usage is TRBJ2-5; D is perhaps TRBD1 or TRBD2 (5 bases each). The germline V gene encodes CDR1 DFQATT and CDR2 SNEGSKA (reference sequence). CDR3 length: 12 amino acids. The V gene lost 0 bases and the J gene lost 8 bases, with 10 bases spanning the gap. The CDR3 coding sequence is TGCAGTGCTAGAGATCACCGGGACACCCAGTACTTC. It codes for CSARDHRDTQYF.

This clonotype was seen at least ten times. V usage is TRBV12-3 or TRBV12-4 and J usage is TRBJ1-5; perhaps TRBD1 as D (6 bases). Trimming took 7 bases from V and 2 from J, leaving 15 bases between them. This CDR3 is built from 15 residues. This chain's CDR3 is CASTAQGKGNQPQHF. CDR3 bases: TGTGCCAGCACTGCCCAGGGGAAGGGCAATCAGCCCCAGCATTTT.

This clonotype showed up many times. V is TRBV20-1 and J is TRBJ2-4, with a tentative D call TRBD1 (7 bases). With 1 base removed from V and 7 bases from J, the gap between germline ends came to 11 bases. CDR1 and CDR2 from the germline V gene are DFQATT and SNEGSKA (reference sequence). CDR3 length: 13 residues. Here the CDR3 reads CSARAQGGNIQYF. In nucleotides, the CDR3 is TGCAGTGCTAGAGCCCAGGGGGGTAACATTCAGTACTTC.

In the case of this clonotype: This could be a read error, since a much larger clone is one nucleotide away. V is TRBV11-3 and J is TRBJ2-3; 8 bases match TRBD2. This CDR3 is built from 16 residues. Germline CDR1 is SGHNT and CDR2 is YENEEA. Trimming at V came to 4 bases and at J to 3 bases, leaving 9 bases not matched to a gene. CDR3 sequence reads: CASSSISGGGTDTQYF. CDR3 sequence (DNA): TGTGCCAGCAGCTCTATAAGCGGGGGAGGTACAGATACGCAGTATTTT.

This clonotype was seen repeatedly, ten times or more. The chain recombines TRBV6-6 with TRBJ2-6; no definite D call. V dropped 1 base and J dropped 4 bases, with 17 bases sitting between them. The CDR3 contains 18 residues. From germline, CDR1 is MNHNY and CDR2 SVGAGI (reference sequence). The CDR3 protein is CASSYFGSQVWGANVLTF. The CDR3, as DNA: TGTGCCAGCAGTTACTTCGGTTCGCAGGTGTGGGGGGCCAACGTCCTGACTTTC.

This clonotype was seen a few times. V gene TRBV30 combines with J gene TRBJ1-4, with 9 bases that match TRBD1. This CDR3 contains 17 residues. J gave up 8 bases and V 2 bases, and 15 bases lay outside the gene matches. Looked up from germline, CDR1 is GTSNPN and CDR2 is SVGIG (reference sequence). CDR3 nucleotide sequence: TGTGCCTGGAGTTCGGGAACAGGGGGCTTGATCGCGGAAAAACTGTTTTTT. This gives the protein CAWSSGTGGLIAEKLFF.

This chain uses TRBV11-2 with TRBJ2-7; 7 positions match TRBD2. From germline, CDR1 is SGHAT and CDR2 FQNNGV. The CDR3 consists of 15 residues. V gave up 1 base and J gave up 3 bases; unmatched junction bases: 6. CDR3 residues: CASSLVAAGNYEQYF. As DNA, the CDR3 is TGTGCCAGCAGCTTAGTTGCAGCGGGGAACTACGAGCAGTACTTC.

This clonotype has only a few counts. The chain carries TRBV12-3 or TRBV12-4 and TRBJ2-1; D not certain. The CDR3 extends over 11 amino acids. Trimming cost V 6 bases and J 9 bases, with 9 bases left between them. CDR3 protein: CASRVATEQFF. CDR3 nucleotide sequence: TGTGCCAGCAGGGTAGCCACTGAGCAGTTCTTC.

This clonotype was counted a few times. The chain joins TRBV12-3 or TRBV12-4 to TRBJ2-5; D call uncertain. The CDR3 totals 14 residues. The V end lost 8 bases, the J end lost 2 bases, and 15 bases lay between the germline ends. In nucleotides, the CDR3 is TGTGCCAGCCTCAGGCGCGGTGGGCAAGAGACCCAGTACTTC. Its protein product is CASLRRGGQETQYF.

This clonotype was picked up a small number of times. V usage is TRBV9 and J usage is TRBJ2-5; D is perhaps TRBD1 (6 bases). This CDR3 is built from 15 residues. Germline CDR1 and CDR2: SGDLS and YYNGEE. V lost 3 bases and J 0 bases, leaving 12 bases between the germline ends. CDR3 nucleotides: TGTGCCAGCAGCGGCCATTGGACAGACCAAGAGACCCAGTACTTC. Translation gives CASSGHWTDQETQYF. The variable domain in full, with the rest retrieved from reference TRBV9 and TRBJ2-5, is DSGVTQTPKHLITATGQRVTLRCSPRSGDLSVYWYQQSLDQGLQFLIQYYNGEERAKGNILERFSAQQFPDLHSELNLSSLELGDSALYFCASSGHWTDQETQYFGPGTRLLVL.

The sample holds a few counts of this clonotype. The chain couples TRBV27 to TRBJ2-3, with TRBD1 matching 10 bases. Trimming at V came to 0 bases and at J to 9 bases, leaving 6 bases not matched to a gene. Looked up from germline, CDR1 is MNHEY and CDR2 is SMNVEV (reference sequence). The CDR3 has 15 residues. The CDR3, as DNA: TGTGCCAGCAGTTTATCGGGGACAGGGGTCGTCACGCAGTATTTT. This encodes CASSLSGTGVVTQYF.

This clonotype was seen only a few times. This CDR3 reads CASSAGLATYEQYF. The CDR3 DNA follows: TGTGCCAGCAGCGCAGGCTTGGCTACCTACGAGCAGTACTTC. This sequence joins TRBV3-1 and TRBJ2-7; no firm D call. Germline V gives CDR1 LGHDT, CDR2 YNNKEL (reference sequence). Trimming shortened V by 5 bases and J by 2 bases, and 13 bases separated the two germline ends. The CDR3 runs to 14 residues.

This clonotype was seen repeatedly, ten times or more. The V gene is TRBV2, the J gene TRBJ2-3; TRBD2 matches 8 bases. This CDR3 has 15 residues. The germline V gene has CDR1 SNHLY and CDR2 FYNNEI. Trimming removed 9 bases from V and 3 bases from J; junction bases left unmatched: 11. The DNA for the CDR3 is TGTGCCAGTGCACCGGGACTAGGAGGGACAGATACGCAGTATTTT. This gives the protein CASAPGLGGTDTQYF.

The chain couples TRBV3-1 to TRBJ2-4; the D gene is possibly TRBD2 (5 bases). The CDR3 runs to 13 residues. Germline assignment: CDR1 LGHDT and CDR2 YNNKEL (reference sequence). The ends were cut back, 2 bases at V and 9 bases at J, with 11 bases in the middle. CDR3 residues: CASSQPPGSIQYF. In DNA, the CDR3 is TGTGCCAGCAGCCAACCCCCGGGGAGCATTCAGTACTTC.

As for this clonotype: No conserved phenylalanine or tryptophan is present at the end of the CDR3, so a read error is the likely explanation. The chain uses TRBV28 and TRBJ2-7; 11 nucleotides match TRBD2. V lost 2 bases, J lost 0 bases, and 3 bases stayed unmatched. This CDR3 spans 16 amino acids. Germline CDR1 and CDR2: MDHEN and SYDVKM. CDR3 bases: TGTGCCAGCAGTTTAGCCGGACTAGCGGGCTCCTACGAGCAGTACCTC. As protein: CASSLAGLAGSYEQYL.

The chain couples TRBV10-3 to TRBJ2-3, with D uncertain. This CDR3 comprises 14 residues. Germline values: CDR1 ENHRY, CDR2 SYGVKD. V was trimmed by 10 bases and J by 3 bases, leaving 17 bases between them. This CDR3 reads CATRRVGMTDTQYF. As DNA, the CDR3 is TGTGCCACCCGGCGTGTGGGGATGACAGATACGCAGTATTTT.

The gene calls are TRBV11-2 and TRBJ1-2; tentatively, D is TRBD1 (6 bases). Deletions cut 1 base from V and 1 base from J, with 13 bases between. Germline V CDR1 and CDR2: SGHAT, FQNNGV. CDR3 length equals 16 residues. CDR3 bases: TGTGCCAGCAGCTTAGGGTGGGACACCGATAACTATGGCTACACCTTC. Amino acid sequence: CASSLGWDTDNYGYTF. Filled out from reference TRBV11-2 and TRBJ1-2, the complete variable domain reads EAGVAQSPRYKIIEKRQSVAFWCNPISGHATLYWYQQILGQGPKLLIQFQNNGVVDDSQLPKDRFSAERLKGVDSTLKIQPAKLEDSAVYLCASSLGWDTDNYGYTFGSGTRLTVV.

This clonotype occurred once. At one end, the junction sequence differs from germline, possibly due to a read error. The chain has TRBV27 and TRBJ2-2; the match to TRBD2 covers 12 bases. The CDR3 runs 19 residues. Germline assignment: CDR1 MNHEY and CDR2 SMNVEV (reference sequence). Written as DNA, the CDR3 is TGTGCCAGCAGTTTATCGGCTAGCGGGGGGGCTACGAACACCGGGGAGCTGCTTTTT. The encoded protein is CASSLSASGGATNTGELLF.

Ten or more counts support this clonotype. The chain links TRBV7-6 to TRBJ2-7, with 8 bases lining up with TRBD2. The CDR3 has 15 residues. J lost 2 bases, V lost 3 bases, and 6 bases had no gene match. Germline lookup yields CDR1 SGHVS and CDR2 FNYEAQ. Written as DNA, the CDR3 is TGTGCCAGCAGCTTGAGTAGCGGGGACCCCTACGAGCAGTACTTC. Translated: CASSLSSGDPYEQYF. Filled out from reference TRBV7-6 and TRBJ2-7, the complete variable domain reads GAGVSQSPRYKVTKRGQDVALRCDPISGHVSLYWYRQALGQGPEFLTYFNYEAQQDKSGLPNDRFSAERPEGSISTLTIQRTEQRDSAMYRCASSLSSGDPYEQYFGPGTRLTVT.

The chain combines TRBV7-9 with TRBJ2-5; tentative D call: TRBD2 (5 bases). The CDR3 runs to 14 residues. Per the germline V gene, CDR1 is SEHNR and CDR2 is FQNEAQ (reference sequence). The V and J ends lost 1 base and 5 bases respectively, with 11 bases between them. CDR3 region: CASSLERAEETQYF. The DNA of the CDR3 is TGTGCCAGCAGCTTAGAGAGAGCGGAGGAGACCCAGTACTTC.